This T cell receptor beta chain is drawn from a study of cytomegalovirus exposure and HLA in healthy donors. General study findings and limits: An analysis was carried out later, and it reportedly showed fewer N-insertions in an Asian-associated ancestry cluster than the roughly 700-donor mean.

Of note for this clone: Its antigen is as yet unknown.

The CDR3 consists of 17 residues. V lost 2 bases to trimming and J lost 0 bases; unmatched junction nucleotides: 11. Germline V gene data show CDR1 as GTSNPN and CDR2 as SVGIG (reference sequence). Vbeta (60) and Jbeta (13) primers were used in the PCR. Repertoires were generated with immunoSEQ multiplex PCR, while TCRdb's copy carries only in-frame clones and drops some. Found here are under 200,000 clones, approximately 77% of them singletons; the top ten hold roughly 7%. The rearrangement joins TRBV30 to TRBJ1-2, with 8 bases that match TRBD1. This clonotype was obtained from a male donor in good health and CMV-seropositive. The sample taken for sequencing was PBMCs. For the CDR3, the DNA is TGTGCCTGGAGTCCCCGGACAGGGAAAAGGGCTAACTATGGCTACACCTTC. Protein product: CAWSPRTGKRANYGYTF.